Sequencing of this T cell receptor (beta chain) was carried out in a study of graft-versus-host responses after intestinal transplantation. Turning to the study itself: After anti-thymocyte globulin induction, recipients took tacrolimus and steroids for around three years.

With respect to this clone: Its target is unknown.

The protocol was immunoSEQ multiplex PCR, while the TCRdb copy is restricted to in-frame clones and leaves out a portion. The table lists around 67,000 clones, 75% to 90% of them singletons. J gave up 0 bases and V 3 bases, and 0 bases lay outside the gene matches. The CDR3 extends over 13 amino acids. Germline V gives CDR1 GTSNPN, CDR2 SVGIG (reference sequence). This TCR derives from a human donor who was the organ donor for an intestinal transplant. The J gene is TRBJ1-1, the V gene TRBV30, with 8 bases aligning to TRBD1. The material was unstimulated CD4+ T cells sorted from spleen or lymph node cells, obtained before transplant. In DNA, the CDR3 is TGTGCCTGGAGGGACAGGGTGAACACTGAAGCTTTCTTT. Translating gives CAWRDRVNTEAFF. The full variable domain, in which reference TRBV30 and TRBJ1-1 provide the parts outside the CDR3, is SQTIHQWPATLVQPVGSPLSLECTVEGTSNPNLYWYRQAAGRGLQLLFYSVGIGQISSEVPQNLSASRPQDRQFILSSKKLLLSDSGFYLCAWRDRVNTEAFFGQGTRLTVV.